This note documents a single TCR beta chain sequence. Its antigen is undetermined. This entry belongs to a study of shared clonotypes between healthy human individuals. Study conclusions and caveats: Non-shared clonotypes had lower generation probabilities than those shared by all four donors.

Assay used: immunoSEQ multiplex PCR; TCRdb lists only in-frame clones, some missing. The sample yields 2 million to 3 million clones, more than 90% seen once. With 5 bases clipped from V and 4 bases from J, the junction kept 10 bases outside the gene matches. The CDR3 consists of 15 residues. Germline loops: CDR1 SGHTA, CDR2 FQGNSA. The sequencing sample was made of naive CD4+ T cells sorted from blood. As to subset: CD45RA+ positively selected. The TCR originated in a man aged 18 to 30 in good health. V gene TRBV7-2 combines with J gene TRBJ2-7, with 8 bases fitting TRBD2. CDR3 in amino acids: CASSPTGTSLYEQYF. The CDR3 coding sequence is TGTGCCAGCAGCCCTACCGGGACTAGTTTATACGAGCAGTACTTC.